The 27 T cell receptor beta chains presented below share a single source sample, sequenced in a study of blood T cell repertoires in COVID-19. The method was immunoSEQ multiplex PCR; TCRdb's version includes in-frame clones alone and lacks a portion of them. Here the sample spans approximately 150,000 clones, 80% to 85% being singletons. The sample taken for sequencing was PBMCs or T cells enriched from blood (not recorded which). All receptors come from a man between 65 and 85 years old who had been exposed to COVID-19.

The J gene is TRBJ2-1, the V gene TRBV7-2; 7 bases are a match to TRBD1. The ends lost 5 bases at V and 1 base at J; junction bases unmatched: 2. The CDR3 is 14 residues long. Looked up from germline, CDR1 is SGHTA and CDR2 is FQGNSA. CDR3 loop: CASSRDRSYNEQFF. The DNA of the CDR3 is TGTGCCAGCAGCCGGGACAGATCCTACAATGAGCAGTTCTTC.

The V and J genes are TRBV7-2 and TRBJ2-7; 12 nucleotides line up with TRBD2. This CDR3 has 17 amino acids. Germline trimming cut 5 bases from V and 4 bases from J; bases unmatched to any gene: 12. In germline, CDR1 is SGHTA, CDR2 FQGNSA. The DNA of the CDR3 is TGTGCCAGCAGCCCCCTTACGGCTAGCGGGAGGGCGTACGAGCAGTACTTC. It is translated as CASSPLTASGRAYEQYF.

CDR3 protein: CASNLLATNTGELFF. DNA for the CDR3: TGTGCCAGCAACCTACTAGCTACGAACACCGGGGAGCTGTTTTTT. The chain links TRBV7-9 to TRBJ2-2, with D perhaps matching TRBD2 (6 bases). V was clipped by 7 bases and J by 0 bases, with 12 bases between them. The CDR3 runs 15 residues. Looked up from germline, CDR1 is SEHNR and CDR2 is FQNEAQ (reference sequence). Complete variable domain (other parts from reference TRBV7-9 and TRBJ2-2): DTGVSQNPRHKITKRGQNVTFRCDPISEHNRLYWYRQTLGQGPEFLTYFQNEAQLEKSRLLSDRFSAERPKGSFSTLEIQRTEQGDSAMYLCASNLLATNTGELFFGEGSRLTVL.

The DNA of the CDR3 is TGTGCCAGCAGCCTAGCCACAGGCTCTGAAGCTTTCTTT. It translates to CASSLATGSEAFF. This rearrangement joins TRBV11-3 to TRBJ1-1, with a tentative D call TRBD1 (5 bases). V dropped 5 bases and J dropped 6 bases, with 13 bases sitting between them. Germline values: CDR1 SGHNT, CDR2 YENEEA. The CDR3 extends over 13 amino acids.

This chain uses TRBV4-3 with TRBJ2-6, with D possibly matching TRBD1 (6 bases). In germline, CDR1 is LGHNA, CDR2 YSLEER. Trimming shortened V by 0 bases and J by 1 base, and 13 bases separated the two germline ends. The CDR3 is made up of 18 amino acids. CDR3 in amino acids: CASSQEFYRVSGANVLTF. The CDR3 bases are TGCGCCAGCAGCCAAGAATTTTACAGGGTTTCTGGGGCCAACGTCCTGACTTTC.

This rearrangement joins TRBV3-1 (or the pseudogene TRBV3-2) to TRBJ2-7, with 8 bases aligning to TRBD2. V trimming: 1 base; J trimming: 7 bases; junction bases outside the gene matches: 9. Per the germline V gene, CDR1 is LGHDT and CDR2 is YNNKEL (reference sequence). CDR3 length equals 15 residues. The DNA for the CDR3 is TGTGCCAGCAGCCAAGTTTACCGGGAGGGAAATGAGCAGTACTTC. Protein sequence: CASSQVYREGNEQYF.

This CDR3 reads CASSALSNTGELFF. CDR3 in DNA: TGTGCCAGCAGCGCCCTTTCGAACACCGGGGAGCTGTTTTTT. The chain combines TRBV9 with TRBJ2-2; D call uncertain. The germline gives CDR1 SGDLS, CDR2 YYNGEE. The CDR3 spans 14 residues. V was clipped by 3 bases and J by 0 bases, with 6 bases between them.

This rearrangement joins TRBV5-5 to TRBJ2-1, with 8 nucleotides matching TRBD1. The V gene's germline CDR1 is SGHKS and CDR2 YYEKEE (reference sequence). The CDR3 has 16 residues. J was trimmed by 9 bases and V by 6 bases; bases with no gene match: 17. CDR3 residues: CASTGLNRGSVGEQFF. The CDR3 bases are TGTGCCAGCACCGGACTTAACAGGGGGAGCGTGGGTGAGCAGTTCTTC.

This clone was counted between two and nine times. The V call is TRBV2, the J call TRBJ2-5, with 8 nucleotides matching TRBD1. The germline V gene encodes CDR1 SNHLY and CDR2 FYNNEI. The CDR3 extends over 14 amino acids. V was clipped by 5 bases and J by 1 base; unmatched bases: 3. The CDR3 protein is CASSSQGVQETQYF. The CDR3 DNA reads TGTGCCAGCAGTTCACAGGGGGTCCAAGAGACCCAGTACTTC.

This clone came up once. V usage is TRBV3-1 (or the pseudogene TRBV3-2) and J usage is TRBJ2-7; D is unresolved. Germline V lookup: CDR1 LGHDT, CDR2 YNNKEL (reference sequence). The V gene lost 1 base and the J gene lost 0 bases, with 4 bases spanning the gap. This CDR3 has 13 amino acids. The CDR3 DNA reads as TGTGCCAGCAGCCAAGCCAGCTCCTACGAGCAGTACTTC. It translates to CASSQASSYEQYF.

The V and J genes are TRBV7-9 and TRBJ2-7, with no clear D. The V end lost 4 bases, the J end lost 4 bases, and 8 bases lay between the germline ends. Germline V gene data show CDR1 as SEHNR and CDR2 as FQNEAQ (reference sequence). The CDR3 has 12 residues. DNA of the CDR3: TGTGCCAGCAGCTCCCCTCGGTACGAGCAGTACTTC. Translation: CASSSPRYEQYF.

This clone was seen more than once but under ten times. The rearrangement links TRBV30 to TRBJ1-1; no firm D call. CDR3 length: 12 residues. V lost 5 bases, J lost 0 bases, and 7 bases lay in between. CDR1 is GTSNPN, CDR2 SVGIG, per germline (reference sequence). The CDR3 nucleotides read TGTGCCTGGGGCGGGTTGAACACTGAAGCTTTCTTT. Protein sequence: CAWGGLNTEAFF.

The CDR3 sequence is CASRAYTEAFF. CDR3 nucleotides: TGTGCGTCGCGGGCCTACACTGAAGCTTTCTTT. V gene TRBV6-6 combines with J gene TRBJ1-1; D call uncertain. CDR3 length equals 11 residues. CDR1 is MNHNY, CDR2 SVGAGI, per germline (reference sequence).

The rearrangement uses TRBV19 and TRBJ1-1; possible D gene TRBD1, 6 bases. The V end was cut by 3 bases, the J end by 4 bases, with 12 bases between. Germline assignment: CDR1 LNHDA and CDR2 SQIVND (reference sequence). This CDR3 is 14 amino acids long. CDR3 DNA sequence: TGTGCCAGTAGTATTAGCAGGGGTAGCACTGAAGCTTTCTTT. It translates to CASSISRGSTEAFF.

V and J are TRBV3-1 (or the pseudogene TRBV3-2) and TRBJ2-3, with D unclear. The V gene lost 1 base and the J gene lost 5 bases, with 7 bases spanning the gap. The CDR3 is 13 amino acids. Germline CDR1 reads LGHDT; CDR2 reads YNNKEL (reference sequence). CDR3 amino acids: CASSQVRLDTQYF. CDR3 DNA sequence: TGTGCCAGCAGCCAAGTGCGCCTAGATACGCAGTATTTT.

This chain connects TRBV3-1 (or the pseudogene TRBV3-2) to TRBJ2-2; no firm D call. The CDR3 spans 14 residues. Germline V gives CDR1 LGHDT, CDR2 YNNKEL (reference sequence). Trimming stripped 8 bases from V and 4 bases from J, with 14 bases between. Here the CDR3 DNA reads TGTGCCAGCGGTAACGGCCCGGGCACCGGGGAGCTGTTTTTT. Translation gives CASGNGPGTGELFF.

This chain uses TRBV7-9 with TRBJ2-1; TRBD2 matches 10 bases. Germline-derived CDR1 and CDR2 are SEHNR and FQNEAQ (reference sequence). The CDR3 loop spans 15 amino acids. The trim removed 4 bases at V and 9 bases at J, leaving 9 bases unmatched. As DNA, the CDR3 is TGTGCCAGCAGCTCTGGAGCGGGGGGGTCACGTGAGCAGTTCTTC. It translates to CASSSGAGGSREQFF.

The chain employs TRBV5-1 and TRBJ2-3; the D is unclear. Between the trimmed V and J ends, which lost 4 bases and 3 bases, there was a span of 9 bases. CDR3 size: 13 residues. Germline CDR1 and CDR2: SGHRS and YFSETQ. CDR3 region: CASSALTTDTQYF. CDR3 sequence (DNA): TGCGCCAGCAGCGCCCTAACTACAGATACGCAGTATTTT.

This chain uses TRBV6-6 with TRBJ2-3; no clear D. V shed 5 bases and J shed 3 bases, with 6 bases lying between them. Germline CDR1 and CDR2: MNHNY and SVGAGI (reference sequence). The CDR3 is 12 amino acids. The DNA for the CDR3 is TGTGCCAGCAGTCGAGAGACAGATACGCAGTATTTT. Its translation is CASSRETDTQYF.

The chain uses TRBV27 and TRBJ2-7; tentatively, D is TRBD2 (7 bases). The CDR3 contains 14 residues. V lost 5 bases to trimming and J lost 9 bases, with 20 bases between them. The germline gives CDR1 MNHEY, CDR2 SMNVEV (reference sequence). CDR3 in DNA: TGTGCCAGCAGTACCTGGGACACCCAGCGGGGGCAGTACTTC. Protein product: CASSTWDTQRGQYF.

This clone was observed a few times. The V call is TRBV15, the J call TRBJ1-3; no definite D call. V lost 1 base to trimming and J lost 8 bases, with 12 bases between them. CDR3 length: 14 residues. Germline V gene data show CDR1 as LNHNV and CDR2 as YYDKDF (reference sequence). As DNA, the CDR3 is TGTGCCACCAGCAGAGGTAGGGAGGCGGACACCATATATTTT. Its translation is CATSRGREADTIYF.

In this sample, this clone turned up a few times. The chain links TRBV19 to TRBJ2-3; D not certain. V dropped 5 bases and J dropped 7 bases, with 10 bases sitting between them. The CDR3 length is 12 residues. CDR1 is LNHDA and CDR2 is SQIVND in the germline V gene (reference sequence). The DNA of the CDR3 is TGTGCCAGTAGTTCTCGACAAAATACGCAGTATTTT. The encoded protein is CASSSRQNTQYF.

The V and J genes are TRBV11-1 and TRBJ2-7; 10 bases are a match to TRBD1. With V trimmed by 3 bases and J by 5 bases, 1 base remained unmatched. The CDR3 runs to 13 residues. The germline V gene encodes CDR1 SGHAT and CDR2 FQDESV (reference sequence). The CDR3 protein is CASSLTGGNEQYF. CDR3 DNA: TGTGCCAGCAGCTTGACAGGGGGCAACGAGCAGTACTTC.

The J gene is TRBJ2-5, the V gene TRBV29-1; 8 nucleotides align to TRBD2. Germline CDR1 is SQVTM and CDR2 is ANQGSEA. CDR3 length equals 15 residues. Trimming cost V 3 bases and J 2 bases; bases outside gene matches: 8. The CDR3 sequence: CSVDRDSGVQETQYF. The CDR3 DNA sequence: TGCAGCGTTGATCGGGATAGCGGGGTTCAAGAGACCCAGTACTTC.

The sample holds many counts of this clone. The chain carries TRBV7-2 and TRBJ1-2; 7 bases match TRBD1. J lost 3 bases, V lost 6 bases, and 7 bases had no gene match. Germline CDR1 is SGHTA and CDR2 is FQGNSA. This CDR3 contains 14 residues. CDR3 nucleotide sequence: TGTGCCAGCAGTTCACAAACAGGGGACTATGGCTACACCTTC. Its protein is CASSSQTGDYGYTF.

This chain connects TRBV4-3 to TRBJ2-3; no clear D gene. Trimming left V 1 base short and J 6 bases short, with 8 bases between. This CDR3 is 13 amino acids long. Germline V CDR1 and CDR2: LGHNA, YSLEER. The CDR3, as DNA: TGCGCCAGCAGCCAAGGTACTTGGGATACGCAGTATTTT. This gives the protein CASSQGTWDTQYF.

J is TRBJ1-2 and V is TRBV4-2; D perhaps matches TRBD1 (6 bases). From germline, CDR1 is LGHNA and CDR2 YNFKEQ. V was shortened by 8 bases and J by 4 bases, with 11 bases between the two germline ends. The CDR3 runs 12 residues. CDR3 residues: CASGLTGYGYTF. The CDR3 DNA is TGTGCCAGCGGGTTGACAGGCTATGGCTACACCTTC.